This TCR beta chain was captured by sequencing in a study of glioma-infiltrating T cells (dated by TCRdb to the mid-2010s). Regarding the research as a whole: Sequencing of TCR alpha- and beta-chain repertoires was performed on glioma tissue, on non-neoplastic brain tissue, and on matched peripheral blood mononuclear cells. To measure divergence between tissue and blood T-cell populations, each tissue-infiltrating repertoire was compared with the peripheral blood repertoire of the same patient. Three low-grade glioma patients, 7 or 8 primary glioblastoma patients and three non-glioma patients contributing non-neoplastic brain tissue were included in the paired cohort. General findings and caveats noted by the study authors: Group comparisons rested on small numbers: three non-neoplastic, three low-grade glioma and several glioblastoma patients. In non-neoplastic patients, VJ-independent divergence between tissue and blood fell below expectation, whereas in all gliomas, and especially in low-grade gliomas, the divergence rose above expectation. Only a very small number of CDR3 sequences turned up in both tissue and blood, a result put down to high CDR3 diversity combined with limited sampling.

Trimming accounts for 6 bases at V and 5 bases at J, while the number of junction bases matched to no gene is 10. Spanning cysteine to phenylalanine, the CDR3 consists of 15 amino acids. Left in the record is the CDR3 DNA by itself, 45 bases read in frame from the first base. CDR1 and CDR2, per the germline V gene, are SGHTA and FQGNSA. The iRepertoire nested amplicon-rescue multiplex PCR (arm-PCR) platform was used to amplify TCR alpha and beta CDR3 regions from RNA. The input for one-step reverse transcription and amplification was roughly 85-400 ng of either tissue mRNA or PBMC total RNA. Following bead purification, Illumina adapters were added by a secondary multiplex PCR, and the libraries were gel-purified between 200 and 400 bp. Demultiplexing relied on internal 6-nucleotide barcodes carried by the libraries. Sequencing of libraries was performed on an Illumina MiSeq with 2x220 or 2x250 nucleotide paired-end reads. As for the authors' bioinformatics: Paired reads were merged using FLASH 1.2.11 and aligned with BWA-MEM to the GRCh37 human genome, and TRA and TRB reads were then extracted. For V and J assignment, an IMGT-derived reference of cassette sequences and CDR3 motifs that included pseudogenes was used. Reads were translated in three frames, and productive CDR3s were defined as those with a C...FGXG motif and no stop codons. Clonotypes were defined as unique combinations of V-J cassette pair and CDR3 amino acid sequence. Reads were filtered by Hamming distance, thresholded by each sample's sequence error rate in mapped regions. The raw public reads went through TCRdb reprocessing: fastp at Q25, MiXCR clone calling, in-frame beta chains kept. Rows merge per CDR3 protein into single entries with the most common DNA and genes. The V and J calls reflect TCRdb's pipeline rather than the authors' work. Within this sample are approximately 120,000 distinct CDR3 sequences, with 20% to 25% of them counted one time only. The top ten clones comprise 35% of the sample.

On this clonotype: What antigen it recognizes has not been identified. Per-base quality was not reported, and no clone a single base away is much larger than it.

Sequenced: glioma tissue, nonneoplastic brain tissue, or PBMCs (not recorded which). The chain employs TRBV7-2 and TRBJ2-1, with 7 middle bases fitting TRBD2. The clonotype comes from a human donor with low-grade glioma or glioblastoma, undergoing nonglioma brain surgery, or in good health (not recorded which). The DNA sequence is TGTGCCAGCAGACAAGCGGGGATTTCCCACAATGAGCAGTTCTTC. This sequence encodes CASRQAGISHNEQFF.